This T cell receptor beta chain was observed in a study of cytomegalovirus exposure and HLA in healthy donors. General study points: In vitro data verified a few CMV-associated chains as specific for CMV antigens. An analysis was carried out later, and it reportedly showed fewer N-insertions in an Asian-associated ancestry cluster than the approximately 700-donor mean.

On this clone itself: Its antigen remains unidentified.

The donors were healthy bone marrow donors. The junction had 3 bases not matched to a gene; V was cut back by 1 base and J by 2 bases. Germline V gene sequence: CDR1 SGHAT, CDR2 FQNNGV. CDR3 length: 15 amino acids. 60 Vbeta and 13 Jbeta primers were used in PCR. Sequencing used immunoSEQ multiplex PCR; TCRdb keeps in-frame clones, though not all of them. The table has 200,000 to 250,000 clones, around 80% seen once. The TCR comes from a man aged 18-30 years in good health and CMV-seronegative. The V and J genes are TRBV11-2 and TRBJ2-3, with TRBD1 matching 7 bases. The sequenced material came from PBMCs. CDR3 nucleotides: TGTGCCAGCAGCTTAGTGGGGACAGTCACAGATACGCAGTATTTT. Protein product: CASSLVGTVTDTQYF.